This TCR beta chain derives from a study of blood T cell repertoires in COVID-19. About the study: COVID-19 samples from acute and convalescent phases originated in the United States, Italy and Spain. From T cells, B-cell-depleted T cells, or PBMCs came the material, which was cDNA or gDNA.

Enrolment of Seattle patients took place during active infection, and they were followed longitudinally. Losses at the gene ends were 5 bases for V and 7 bases for J; bases not matched to a gene: 9. There are 15 residues in the CDR3. The germline V gene has CDR1 SGHAT and CDR2 FQNNGV. Original analysis: For nucleated cells, counts were estimated from reference gene primer amplification. Clones were read by immunoSEQ multiplex PCR, and TCRdb kept only the in-frame ones, dropping some. V, J and clone size were drawn from that table, and D and trimming were deduced from the DNA. The sample yields 150,000 to 200,000 clones, approximately 85% seen once. In its sample, this clone was seen once.

The sequencing sample was made of peripheral blood. The clonotype was recovered from a man aged 80 or over with COVID-19, enrolled during active disease. This chain connects TRBV11-2 to TRBJ1-4; 8 bases are shared with TRBD1. CDR3 loop: CASSAPGQDSEKLFF. For the CDR3, the DNA is TGTGCCAGCAGCGCTCCGGGACAGGACTCTGAAAAACTGTTTTTT.